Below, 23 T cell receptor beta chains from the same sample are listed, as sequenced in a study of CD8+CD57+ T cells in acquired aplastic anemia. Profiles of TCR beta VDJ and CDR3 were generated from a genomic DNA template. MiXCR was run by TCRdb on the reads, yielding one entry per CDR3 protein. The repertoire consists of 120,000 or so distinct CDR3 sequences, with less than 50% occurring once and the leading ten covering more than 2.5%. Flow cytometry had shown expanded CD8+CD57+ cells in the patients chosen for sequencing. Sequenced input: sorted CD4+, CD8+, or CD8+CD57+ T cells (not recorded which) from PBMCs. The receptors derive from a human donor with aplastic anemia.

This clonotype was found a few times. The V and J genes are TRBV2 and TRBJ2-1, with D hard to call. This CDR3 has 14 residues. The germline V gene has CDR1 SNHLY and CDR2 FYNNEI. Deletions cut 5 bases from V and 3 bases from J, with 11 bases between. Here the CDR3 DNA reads TGTGCCAGCAGTCCGACGTCGTTCTACAATGAGCAGTTCTTC. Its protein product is CASSPTSFYNEQFF.

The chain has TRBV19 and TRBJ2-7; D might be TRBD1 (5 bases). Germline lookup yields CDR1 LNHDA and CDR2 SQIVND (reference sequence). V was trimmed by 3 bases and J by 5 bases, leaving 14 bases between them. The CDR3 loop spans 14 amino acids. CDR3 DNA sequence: TGTGCCAGTAGTATGCGCCATGAAGGGGACGAGCAGTACTTC. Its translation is CASSMRHEGDEQYF. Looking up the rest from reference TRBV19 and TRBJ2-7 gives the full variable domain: DGGITQSPKYLFRKEGQNVTLSCEQNLNHDAMYWYRQDPGQGLRLIYYSQIVNDFQKGDIAEGYSVSREKKESFPLTVTSAQKNPTAFYLCASSMRHEGDEQYFGPGTRLTVT.

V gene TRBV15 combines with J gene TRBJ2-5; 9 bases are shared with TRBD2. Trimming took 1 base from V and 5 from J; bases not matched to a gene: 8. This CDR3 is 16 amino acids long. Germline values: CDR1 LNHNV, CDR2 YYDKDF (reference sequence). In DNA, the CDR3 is TGTGCCACCAGCAGAGTCCCGACTAGCGGTGGGGAGACCCAGTACTTC. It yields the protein CATSRVPTSGGETQYF.

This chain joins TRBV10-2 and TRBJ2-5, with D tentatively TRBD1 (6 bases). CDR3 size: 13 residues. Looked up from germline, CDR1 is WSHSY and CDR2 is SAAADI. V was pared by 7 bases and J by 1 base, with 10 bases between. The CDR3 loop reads CASNGQPQETQYF. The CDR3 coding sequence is TGCGCCAGCAACGGACAGCCCCAAGAGACCCAGTACTTC.

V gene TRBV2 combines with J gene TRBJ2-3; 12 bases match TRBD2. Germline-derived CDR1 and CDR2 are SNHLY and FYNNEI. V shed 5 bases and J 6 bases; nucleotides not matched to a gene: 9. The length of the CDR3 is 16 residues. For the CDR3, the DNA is TGTGCCAGCAGTCCCCCTAGCGGGGGGGCATGGGATACGCAGTATTTT. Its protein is CASSPPSGGAWDTQYF.

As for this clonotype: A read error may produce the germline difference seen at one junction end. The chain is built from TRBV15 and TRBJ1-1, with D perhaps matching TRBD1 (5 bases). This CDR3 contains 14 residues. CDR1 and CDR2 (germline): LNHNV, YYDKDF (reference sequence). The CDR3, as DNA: TGTGCCGCCAGCAGGGAGGAGGGTCGGACTGAAGCTTTCTTT. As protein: CAASREEGRTEAFF. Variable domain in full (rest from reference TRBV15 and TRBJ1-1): DAMVIQNPRYQVTQFGKPVTLSCSQTLNHNVMYWYQQKSSQAPKLLFHYYDKDFNNEADTPDNFQSRRPNTSFCFLDIRSPGLGDTAMYLCAASREEGRTEAFFGQGTRLTVV.

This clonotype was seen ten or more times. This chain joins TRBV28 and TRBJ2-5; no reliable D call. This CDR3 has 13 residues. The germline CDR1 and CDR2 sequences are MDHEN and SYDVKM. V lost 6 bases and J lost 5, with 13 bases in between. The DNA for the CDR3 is TGTGCCAGCAGCCTTACTGTCCCGGAGACCCAGTACTTC. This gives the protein CASSLTVPETQYF. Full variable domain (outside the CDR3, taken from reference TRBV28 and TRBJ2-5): DVKVTQSSRYLVKRTGEKVFLECVQDMDHENMFWYRQDPGLGLRLIYFSYDVKMKEKGDIPEGYSVSREKKERFSLILESASTNQTSMYLCASSLTVPETQYFGPGTRLLVL.

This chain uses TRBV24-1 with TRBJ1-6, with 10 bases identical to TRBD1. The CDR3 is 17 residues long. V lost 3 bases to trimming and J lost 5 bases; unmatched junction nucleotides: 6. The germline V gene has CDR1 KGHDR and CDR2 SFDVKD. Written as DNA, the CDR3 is TGTGCCACCAGTGATCACCGGGACAGGGGACATAATTCACCCCTCCACTTT. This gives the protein CATSDHRDRGHNSPLHF.

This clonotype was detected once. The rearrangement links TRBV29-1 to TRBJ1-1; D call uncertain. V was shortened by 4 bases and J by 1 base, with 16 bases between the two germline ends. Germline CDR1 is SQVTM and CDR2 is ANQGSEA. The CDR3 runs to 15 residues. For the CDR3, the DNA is TGCAGCGTTGGAGGAGGACTCGGAAAGAACACTGAAGCTTTCTTT. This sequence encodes CSVGGGLGKNTEAFF.

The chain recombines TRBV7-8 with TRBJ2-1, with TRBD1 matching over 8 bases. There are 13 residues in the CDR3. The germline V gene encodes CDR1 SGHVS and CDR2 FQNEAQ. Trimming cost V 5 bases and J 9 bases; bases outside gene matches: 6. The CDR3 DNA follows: TGTGCCAGCAGCGGCGACAGGGGTGGTGAGCAGTTCTTC. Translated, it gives CASSGDRGGEQFF.

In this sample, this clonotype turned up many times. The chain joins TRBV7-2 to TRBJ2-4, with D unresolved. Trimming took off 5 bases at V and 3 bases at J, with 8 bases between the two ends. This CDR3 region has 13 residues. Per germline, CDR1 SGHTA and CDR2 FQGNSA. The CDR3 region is CASSLPGKNIQYF. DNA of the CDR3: TGTGCCAGCAGCCTTCCGGGCAAAAACATTCAGTACTTC.

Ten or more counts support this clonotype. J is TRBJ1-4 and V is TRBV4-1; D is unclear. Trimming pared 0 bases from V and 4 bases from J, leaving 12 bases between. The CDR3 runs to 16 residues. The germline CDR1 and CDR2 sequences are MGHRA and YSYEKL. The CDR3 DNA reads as TGCGCCAGCAGCCAAGAAGGACCCGAGGGTAATGAAAAACTGTTTTTT. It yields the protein CASSQEGPEGNEKLFF.

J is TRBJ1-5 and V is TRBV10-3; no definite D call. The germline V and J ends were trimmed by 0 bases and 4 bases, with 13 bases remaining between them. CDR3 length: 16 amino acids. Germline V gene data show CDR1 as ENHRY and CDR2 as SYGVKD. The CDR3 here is CAISESGPKTNQPQHF. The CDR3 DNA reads TGTGCCATCAGTGAGTCCGGACCAAAAACTAATCAGCCCCAGCATTTT.

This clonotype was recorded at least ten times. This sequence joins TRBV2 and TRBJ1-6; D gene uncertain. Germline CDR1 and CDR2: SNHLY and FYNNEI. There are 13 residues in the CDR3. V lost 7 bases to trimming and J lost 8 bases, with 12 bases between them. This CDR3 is CASNDQPDSPLHF. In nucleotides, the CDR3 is TGTGCCAGCAATGACCAGCCTGATTCACCCCTCCACTTT. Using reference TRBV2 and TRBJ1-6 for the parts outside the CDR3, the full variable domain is EPEVTQTPSHQVTQMGQEVILRCVPISNHLYFYWYRQILGQKVEFLVSFYNNEISEKSEIFDDQFSVERPDGSNFTLKIRSTKLEDSAMYFCASNDQPDSPLHFGNGTRLTVT.

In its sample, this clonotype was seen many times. The chain's CDR3 is CASSQDRASGGWYF. The CDR3 region has the DNA TGCGCCAGCAGCCAAGATCGGGCTAGCGGGGGGTGGTATTTT. V usage is TRBV4-1 and J usage is TRBJ2-3, with 11 bases matching TRBD2. The J segment lost 14 bases and the V segment lost 0 bases, leaving 7 bases of the junction unmatched. Germline CDR1 is MGHRA and CDR2 is YSYEKL. The CDR3 is 14 amino acids.

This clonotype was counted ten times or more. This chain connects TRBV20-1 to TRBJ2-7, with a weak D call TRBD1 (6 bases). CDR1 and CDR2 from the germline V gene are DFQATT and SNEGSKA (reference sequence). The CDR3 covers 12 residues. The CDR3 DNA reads TGCAGCCTACACAGGGTCCTCAACGAGCAGTACTTC. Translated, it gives CSLHRVLNEQYF.

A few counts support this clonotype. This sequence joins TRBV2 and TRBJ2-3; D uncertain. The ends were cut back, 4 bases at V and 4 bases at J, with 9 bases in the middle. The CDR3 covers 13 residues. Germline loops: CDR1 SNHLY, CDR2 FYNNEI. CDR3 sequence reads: CASSAPRADTQYF. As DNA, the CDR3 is TGTGCCAGCAGTGCTCCTCGCGCAGATACGCAGTATTTT.

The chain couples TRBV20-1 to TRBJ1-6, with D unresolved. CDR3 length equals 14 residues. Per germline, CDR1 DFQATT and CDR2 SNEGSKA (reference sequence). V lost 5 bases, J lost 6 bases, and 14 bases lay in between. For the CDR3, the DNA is TGCAGTGCTCGGGCAGGTGTGGCTAATTCACCCCTCCACTTT. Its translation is CSARAGVANSPLHF.

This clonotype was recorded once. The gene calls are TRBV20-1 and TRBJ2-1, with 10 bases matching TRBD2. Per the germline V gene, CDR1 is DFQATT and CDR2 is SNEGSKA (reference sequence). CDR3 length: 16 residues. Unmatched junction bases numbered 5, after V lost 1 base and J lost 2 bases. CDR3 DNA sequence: TGCAGTGCTAGAGCTAGCGGGGGCAGCCCCTACAATGAGCAGTTCTTC. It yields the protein CSARASGGSPYNEQFF.

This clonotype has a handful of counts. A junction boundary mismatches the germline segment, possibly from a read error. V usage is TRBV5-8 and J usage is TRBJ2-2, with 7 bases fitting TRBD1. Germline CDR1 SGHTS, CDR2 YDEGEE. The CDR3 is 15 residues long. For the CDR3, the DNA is TGTGCCAGCAGCCCGGGGACAGCCAACATCGGGGAGCTGTTTTTT. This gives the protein CASSPGTANIGELFF.

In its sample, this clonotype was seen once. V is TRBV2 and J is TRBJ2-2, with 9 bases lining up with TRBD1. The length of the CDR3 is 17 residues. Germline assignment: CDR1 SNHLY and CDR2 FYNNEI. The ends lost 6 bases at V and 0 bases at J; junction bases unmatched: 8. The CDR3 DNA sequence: TGTGCCAGCAGGACGGGACAGGGAGCTTCGAACACCGGGGAGCTGTTTTTT. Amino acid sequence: CASRTGQGASNTGELFF.

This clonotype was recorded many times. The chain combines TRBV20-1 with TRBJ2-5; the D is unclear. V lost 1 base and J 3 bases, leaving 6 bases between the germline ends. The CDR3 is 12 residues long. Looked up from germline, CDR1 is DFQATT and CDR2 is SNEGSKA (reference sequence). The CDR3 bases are TGCAGTGCTAGAGTGACTGAAGAGACCCAGTACTTC. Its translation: CSARVTEETQYF.

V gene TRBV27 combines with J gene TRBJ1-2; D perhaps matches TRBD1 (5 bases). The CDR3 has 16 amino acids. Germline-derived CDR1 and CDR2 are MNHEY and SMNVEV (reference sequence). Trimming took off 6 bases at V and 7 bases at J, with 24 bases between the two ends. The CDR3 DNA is TGTGCCAGCAGCCCCTCCGGGGCGCTTATGGGGAGTGGCTACACCTTC. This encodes CASSPSGALMGSGYTF.